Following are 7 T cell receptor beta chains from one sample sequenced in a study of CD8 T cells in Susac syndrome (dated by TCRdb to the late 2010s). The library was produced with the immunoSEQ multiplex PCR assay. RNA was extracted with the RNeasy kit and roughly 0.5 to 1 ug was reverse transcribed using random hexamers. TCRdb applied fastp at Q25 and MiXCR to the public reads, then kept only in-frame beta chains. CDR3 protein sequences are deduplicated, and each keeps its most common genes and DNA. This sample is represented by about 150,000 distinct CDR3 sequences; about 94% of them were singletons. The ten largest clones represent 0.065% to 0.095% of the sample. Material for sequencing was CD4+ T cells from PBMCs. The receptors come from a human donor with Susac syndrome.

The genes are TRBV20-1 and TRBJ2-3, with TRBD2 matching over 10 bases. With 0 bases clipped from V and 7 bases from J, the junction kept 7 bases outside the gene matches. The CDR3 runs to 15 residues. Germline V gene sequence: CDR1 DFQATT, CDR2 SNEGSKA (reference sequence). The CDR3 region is CSARDPAGGLYTQYF. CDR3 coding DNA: TGCAGTGCTAGAGACCCAGCGGGGGGGCTGTATACGCAGTATTTT.

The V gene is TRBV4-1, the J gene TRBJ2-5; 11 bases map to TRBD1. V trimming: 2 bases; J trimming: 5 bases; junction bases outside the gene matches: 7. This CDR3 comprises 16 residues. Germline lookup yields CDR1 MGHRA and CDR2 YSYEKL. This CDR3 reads CASSQPRTGGAETQYF. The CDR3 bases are TGCGCCAGCAGCCAACCCCGGACAGGGGGCGCGGAGACCCAGTACTTC.

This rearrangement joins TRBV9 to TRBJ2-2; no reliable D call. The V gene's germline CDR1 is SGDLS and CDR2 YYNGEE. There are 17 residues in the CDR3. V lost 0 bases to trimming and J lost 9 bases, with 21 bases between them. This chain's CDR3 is CASSVADGITPPRELFF. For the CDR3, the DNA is TGTGCCAGCAGCGTAGCTGATGGGATCACTCCTCCGAGGGAGCTGTTTTTT.

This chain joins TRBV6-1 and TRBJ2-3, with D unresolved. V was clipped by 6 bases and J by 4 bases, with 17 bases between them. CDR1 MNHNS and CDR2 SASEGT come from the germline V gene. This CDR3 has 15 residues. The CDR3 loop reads CASSPLGKGPDTQYF. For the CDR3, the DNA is TGTGCCAGCAGCCCCTTGGGGAAGGGCCCAGATACGCAGTATTTT.

This CDR3 reads CASRGMAGGFSSTDTQYF. Written as DNA, the CDR3 is TGTGCCAGCAGAGGGATGGCAGGAGGCTTTTCTAGCACAGATACGCAGTATTTT. The gene calls are TRBV6-1 and TRBJ2-3; TRBD2 might be the D (5 bases). V lost 6 bases and J lost 0, with 22 bases in between. The CDR3 is 18 residues long. CDR1 MNHNS and CDR2 SASEGT come from the germline V gene.

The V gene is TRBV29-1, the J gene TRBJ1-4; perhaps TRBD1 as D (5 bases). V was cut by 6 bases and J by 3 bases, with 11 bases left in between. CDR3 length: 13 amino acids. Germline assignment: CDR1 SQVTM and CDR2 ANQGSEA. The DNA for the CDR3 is TGCAGCGTCGGGGGGAGAGCTAATGAAAAACTGTTTTTT. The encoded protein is CSVGGRANEKLFF.

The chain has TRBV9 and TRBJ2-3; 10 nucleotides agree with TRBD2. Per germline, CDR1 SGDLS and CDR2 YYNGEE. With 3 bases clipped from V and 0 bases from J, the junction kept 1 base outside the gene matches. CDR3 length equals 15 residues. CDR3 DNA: TGTGCCAGCAGCGATAGCGGGAGGAGCACAGATACGCAGTATTTT. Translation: CASSDSGRSTDTQYF.